The sequence of this T cell receptor (beta chain) was determined in a study of identical twins. Study-wide results and limits: Cross-sectional statistics, not tracking of the same donors, supported the conclusions. With abundant cord blood beta clonotypes, insertions were fewer; memory repertoires showed no such pattern. Models underpredicted monozygotic twin sharing of out-of-frame TCR alpha.

Germline V gene lookup returns CDR1 MGHRA and CDR2 YSYEKL. This CDR3 comprises 19 residues. V lost 0 bases and J lost 4; bases outside the gene matches: 10. Through template switching, a universal primer site was introduced, and the cDNA contained unique molecular identifiers. TCRdb passed the 5' RACE reads through MiXCR, listing each CDR3 protein once. This sample has approximately 600,000 distinct CDR3 sequences, with more than 9% found just once. The sample holds many counts of this clonotype. As yet, its antigen is unknown. This same sample was also part of a study on yellow fever vaccine responses in identical twins.

The TCR was taken from a woman aged 18-35 years in good health. The chain links TRBV4-1 to TRBJ2-2; 11 nucleotides match TRBD2. The source material was PBMCs. This CDR3 reads CASSQDRLAGGRGTGELFF. CDR3 DNA sequence: TGCGCCAGCAGCCAAGATAGGCTAGCGGGGGGCCGCGGCACCGGGGAGCTGTTTTTT.